These 13 T cell receptor beta chains originate from one sample sequenced in a study of blood T cell repertoires in COVID-19. Repertoires were generated with immunoSEQ multiplex PCR, while TCRdb's copy carries only in-frame clones and drops some. The data contain roughly 330,000 clones, more than 75% of them seen just once; the ten biggest clones take up about 5.4%. Source material: PBMCs or T cells enriched from blood (not recorded which). These receptors were collected from a woman aged 30 to 39 who had recovered from COVID-19.

The V call is TRBV12-5, the J call TRBJ2-1; maybe TRBD2 (6 bases). Germline V gene data show CDR1 as LGHNT and CDR2 as FRNRAP. Trimming took off 1 base at V and 0 bases at J, with 10 bases between the two ends. The CDR3 has 16 amino acids. CDR3: CASGLDRGSSYNEQFF. The CDR3 nucleotides are TGTGCTAGTGGTTTGGATCGGGGGAGCTCCTACAATGAGCAGTTCTTC.

This clone occurred a few times. The chain combines TRBV3-1 (or the pseudogene TRBV3-2) with TRBJ1-3; 10 nucleotides agree with TRBD1. There are 17 residues in the CDR3. J gave up 2 bases and V 4 bases, and 8 bases lay outside the gene matches. Germline V gives CDR1 LGHDT, CDR2 YNNKEL (reference sequence). The CDR3 sequence: CASSPRTGGETGNTIYF. The DNA for the CDR3 is TGTGCCAGCAGCCCCCGGACAGGGGGAGAAACTGGAAACACCATATATTTT.

The rearrangement uses TRBV3-1 (or the pseudogene TRBV3-2) and TRBJ2-1, with TRBD2 matching 11 bases. The J segment lost 8 bases and the V segment lost 0 bases, leaving 3 bases of the junction unmatched. The CDR3 covers 15 residues. Germline V gene lookup returns CDR1 LGHDT and CDR2 YNNKEL (reference sequence). The DNA for the CDR3 is TGTGCCAGCAGCCAAGATAGCGGGGGGGTGGATGAGCAGTTCTTC. Protein: CASSQDSGGVDEQFF.

The chain employs TRBV6-1 and TRBJ1-2; D not certain. The CDR3 covers 16 residues. Trimming cost V 0 bases and J 4 bases, with 15 bases left between them. Germline V gene lookup returns CDR1 MNHNS and CDR2 SASEGT. CDR3: CASSEAHGAEGYGYTF. The CDR3 nucleotides are TGTGCCAGCAGTGAAGCGCATGGCGCCGAGGGCTATGGCTACACCTTC.

This clone was counted a few times. V usage is TRBV4-3 and J usage is TRBJ1-3, with 7 bases that match TRBD1. Per germline, CDR1 LGHNA and CDR2 YSLEER. V lost 0 bases and J lost 5; bases outside the gene matches: 10. This CDR3 has 17 amino acids. CDR3 in amino acids: CASSQDLPRGNRNTIYF. CDR3 in DNA: TGCGCCAGCAGCCAAGATCTACCCAGGGGGAATCGAAACACCATATATTTT.

J is TRBJ1-4 and V is TRBV30; the D is unclear. CDR1 GTSNPN and CDR2 SVGIG come from the germline V gene (reference sequence). The CDR3 runs 13 residues. With 3 bases removed from V and 5 bases from J, the gap between germline ends came to 10 bases. Here the CDR3 DNA reads TGTGCCTGGAGCGATACAGTGAATGAAAAACTGTTTTTT. As protein: CAWSDTVNEKLFF.

V is TRBV24-1 and J is TRBJ2-1, with a tentative D call TRBD1 (7 bases). The CDR3 consists of 15 residues. The germline CDR1 and CDR2 sequences are KGHDR and SFDVKD. V lost 9 bases and J lost 2, with 16 bases in between. The CDR3 is CATQAAGGTYNEQFF. CDR3 coding DNA: TGTGCCACCCAAGCGGCAGGGGGGACCTACAATGAGCAGTTCTTC.

The chain is built from TRBV3-1 (or the pseudogene TRBV3-2) and TRBJ1-2, with D tentatively TRBD1 (6 bases). CDR3 size: 14 residues. The ends were cut back, 4 bases at V and 6 bases at J, with 15 bases in the middle. Germline V gene lookup returns CDR1 LGHDT and CDR2 YNNKEL (reference sequence). CDR3 coding DNA: TGTGCCAGCAGCCTTCCGGGACACGCTCATGGCTACACCTTC. This codes for CASSLPGHAHGYTF.

The chain couples TRBV5-1 to TRBJ2-1, with 10 bases that match TRBD1. This CDR3 has 16 amino acids. V lost 4 bases and J lost 0; bases outside the gene matches: 4. The V gene's germline CDR1 is SGHRS and CDR2 YFSETQ. CDR3 DNA: TGCGCCAGCAGCATCCGACAGGGGGCCTCCTACAATGAGCAGTTCTTC. Its protein product is CASSIRQGASYNEQFF.

The rearrangement joins TRBV7-6 to TRBJ2-3, with TRBD2 identical over 12 bases. CDR3 length equals 16 residues. V shed 5 bases and J 3 bases; nucleotides not matched to a gene: 6. The germline gives CDR1 SGHVS, CDR2 FNYEAQ. The CDR3 sequence is CASSQGTSGHTDTQYF. In DNA, the CDR3 is TGTGCCAGCAGCCAAGGGACTAGCGGGCATACAGATACGCAGTATTTT.

The rearrangement uses TRBV27 and TRBJ1-5, with unresolved D. The CDR3 has 15 amino acids. The V gene lost 3 bases and the J gene lost 0 bases, with 9 bases spanning the gap. From germline, CDR1 is MNHEY and CDR2 SMNVEV (reference sequence). The CDR3 region is CASSFSAGSNQPQHF. The CDR3 DNA follows: TGTGCCAGCAGTTTTTCCGCAGGTAGCAATCAGCCCCAGCATTTT.

The rearrangement uses TRBV5-1 and TRBJ1-1; D gene ambiguous. This CDR3 has 14 amino acids. V shed 3 bases and J shed 1 base, with 10 bases lying between them. The germline V gene has CDR1 SGHRS and CDR2 YFSETQ. CDR3 coding DNA: TGCGCCAGCAGCTCCTATATCCGGAACACTGAAGCTTTCTTT. The encoded protein is CASSSYIRNTEAFF.

The chain joins TRBV7-2 to TRBJ1-2; 7 nucleotides line up with TRBD1. CDR1 and CDR2 (germline): SGHTA, FQGNSA. CDR3 length: 14 amino acids. V shed 1 base, J shed 4 bases, and the junction held 3 bases outside the gene matches. CDR3 loop: CASSLGQGGYGYTF. Written as DNA, the CDR3 is TGTGCCAGCAGCTTAGGACAGGGAGGCTATGGCTACACCTTC.